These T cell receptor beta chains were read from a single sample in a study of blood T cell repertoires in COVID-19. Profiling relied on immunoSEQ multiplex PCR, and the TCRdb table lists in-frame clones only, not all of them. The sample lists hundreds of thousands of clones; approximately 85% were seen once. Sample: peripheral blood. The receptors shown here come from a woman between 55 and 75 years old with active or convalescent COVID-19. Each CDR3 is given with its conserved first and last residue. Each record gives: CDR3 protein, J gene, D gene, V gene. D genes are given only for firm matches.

CASSGRRRSYGYTF,TRBJ1-2,-,TRBV10-1
CASSQVLAGVRGDIQYF,TRBJ2-4,TRBD2,TRBV4-3
CASSLQGGRLAKNIQYF,TRBJ2-4,-,TRBV7-2
CASSSPGLAGVTDTQYF,TRBJ2-3,TRBD2,TRBV27
CASSQGHRTGAYEQYF,TRBJ2-7,TRBD1,TRBV4-3
CASNRGDSYGYTF,TRBJ1-2,-,TRBV5-4
CAWSVSGVYEQYF,TRBJ2-7,-,TRBV30
CASSGGETFGYTF,TRBJ1-2,-,TRBV10-1
CASSFQGGTDTQYF,TRBJ2-3,-,TRBV5-1
CSVQIRSTNEKLFF,TRBJ1-4,-,TRBV29-1
CASSGGQGRNEQFF,TRBJ2-1,TRBD1,TRBV3-1/TRBV3-2
CASSGPRAGGIEKLFF,TRBJ1-4,TRBD1,TRBV25-1
CASSPRRTSDTQYF,TRBJ2-3,TRBD2,TRBV9
CASSLGQGNNNSPLHF,TRBJ1-6,TRBD1,TRBV4-1
CATRVGRSNQPQHF,TRBJ1-5,-,TRBV24-1
CASSAGRSNQETQYF,TRBJ2-5,-,TRBV9
CASSQTLAEKENQPQHF,TRBJ1-5,-,TRBV14
CASSYLDSNTEAFF,TRBJ1-1,-,TRBV6-6
CSVRTSGATEAFF,TRBJ1-1,-,TRBV29-1
CASSHRGLTYEQYF,TRBJ2-7,TRBD1,TRBV14
CASSSDRVRTDTQYF,TRBJ2-3,-,TRBV6-5
CASSLRYGDEQFF,TRBJ2-1,-,TRBV7-3
CAIRGYEGEKLFF,TRBJ1-4,-,TRBV10-3
CASSSDRGRQTQYF,TRBJ2-5,TRBD1,TRBV7-2
CASSRTAPRGTPEAFF,TRBJ1-1,-,TRBV11-2
CASSALATLNTGELFF,TRBJ2-2,-,TRBV7-2
CASSLWPDSYEQYF,TRBJ2-7,-,TRBV19
CASSPWTASTEAFF,TRBJ1-1,-,TRBV7-9
CASSLGARQGSGEKLFF,TRBJ1-4,TRBD1,TRBV11-2
CASSGVGGRRGTEAFF,TRBJ1-1,-,TRBV18
CASRFGDGTDEQFF,TRBJ2-1,TRBD1,TRBV5-1
CASSPDIREGSPLHF,TRBJ1-6,-,TRBV9
CAWGGTFGPFF,TRBJ2-1,-,TRBV30